What follows is one TCR beta chain and its context. This specimen comes from a study of blood T cell repertoires in COVID-19. Study-wide background: COVID-19 samples collected from the United States, Italy and Spain covered acute and convalescent phases. Nucleic acid was either cDNA or gDNA, and it came from T cells, B-cell-depleted T cells, or PBMCs.

The CDR3 sequence is 14 residues long. V lost 4 bases, J lost 3 bases, and 11 bases lay in between. Germline CDR1 and CDR2: SGHNT and YYREEE (reference sequence). Original processing notes: It was from reference gene primer amplification that nucleated cell counts were estimated. Some clones are missing from TCRdb's copy, which holds only in-frame ones; the method was immunoSEQ multiplex PCR. For V, J and clone size, that table is used; D and trimming come from the DNA. The table includes about 94,000 clones, about 80% detected once. V and J are TRBV5-4 and TRBJ1-3; D possibly corresponds to TRBD1 (6 bases). The clonotype was recovered from a man aged 55 to 69 with acute or convalescent COVID-19. Sequenced sample: peripheral blood. CDR3 residues: CASSNRENGNTIYF. The CDR3 nucleotides read TGTGCCAGCAGCAACAGGGAAAATGGAAACACCATATATTTT.